The subject of this entry is one T cell receptor beta chain. This clone was observed a few times. Its binding antigen is unknown. No quality values exist for individual bases; no much larger clone is one base distant. For sequencing of the TCRbeta CDR3 region, genomic DNA was extracted from the sorted cells. TCRbeta CDR3 regions were sequenced using the immunoSEQ Assay. TCRdb holds this immuneACCESS table with in-frame rearrangements only. Some clones are missing; in checked studies, unresolved V genes explain under half, and the rest has no known cause. The sample table lists approximately 82,000 clones, approximately 95% of them with a count of one. Over 20% of the sample comes from the top ten. This specimen comes from a study of OX40 agonist ivuxolimab in advanced cancers. For the study in its entirety: Ivuxolimab was an agonistic, fully human IgG2 monoclonal antibody directed against OX40 (CD134), a costimulatory receptor. Intravenous ivuxolimab was administered to patients every 2 weeks at six dose levels: 0.01, 0.1, 0.3, 1.5, 3 and 10 mg/kg. Of the 50 to 55 dose-escalation patients, hepatocellular carcinoma was present in about 20, melanoma in approximately 15, renal cell carcinoma in 9 and head and neck cancer in 9. A male proportion of approximately 83% and a mean age of 60 years, ranging from 23 to 79, were recorded for the dose-escalation cohort. Patients were allowed to have had prior anti-PD-1, anti-PD-L1 or anti-CTLA-4 therapy, and 30% to 50% of the dose-escalation patients had previously received checkpoint inhibitors. Partial responses occurred in three dose-escalation patients: two with cutaneous melanoma and one with hepatocellular carcinoma. Peripheral TCRbeta sequencing was intended to test whether TCR sequence diversity was altered and clonal T-cell expansion was caused by ivuxolimab. The paper covers the monotherapy dose-escalation part of the phase I ivuxolimab trial, which included N of about 56 patients. Study-wide findings and limitations: At doses of 0.1 to 3.0 mg/kg, clonal expansion of both CD4+ and CD8+ blood T cells was observed from baseline to week 6. After ivuxolimab, expanded clones were on average more numerous among CD8+ T cells than among CD4+ T cells. In partial responders in the 0.1-3.0 mg/kg groups, normalized peripheral clonal expansion was found to be among the lowest, especially among CD8+ T cells. The antigen specificity of the clonally expanded peripheral T cells was not determined. Low levels of normalized T-cell clonal expansion were also seen in some patients who did not respond.

The trim is 1 base for V and 3 bases for J, with a gap of 10 bases between the germline ends. CDR1 SGHNT and CDR2 YYREEE were looked up in the germline V gene (reference sequence). The CDR3 sequence holds 14 residues, the cysteine and phenylalanine included. Only CDR3 DNA remains: 42 bases, in frame from the first base. The trial excluded patients who had a history of autoimmune disease or who were on systemic immunosuppression. Peripheral blood for TCR sequencing was collected from all dose cohorts at baseline, on cycle 4 day 1, and on cycle 7 day 1. The samples were drawn from a first-in-human, open-label, multicenter phase I dose-escalation trial of ivuxolimab. Adults with locally advanced or metastatic head and neck squamous cell, hepatocellular, melanoma or renal cell carcinoma were enrolled in the trial. Before TCR sequencing, CD4+ T cells and CD8+ T cells were sorted from peripheral blood as separate populations.

The sequenced sample was CD4+ or CD8+ T cells sorted from blood, obtained in a trial of the OX40 agonist ivuxolimab. This sequence was found in an adult with an advanced solid tumor such as melanoma, head and neck, liver or kidney cancer. The sequence joins TRBV5-4 to TRBJ1-2, with the D gene not confidently named. CDR3 sequence: CASSLWTTDYGYTF. The sequenced DNA: TGTGCCAGCAGCTTGTGGACCACGGACTATGGCTACACCTTC.